The 32 T cell receptor beta chains below were found in one sample sequenced in a study of Ad26.COV2.S vaccination and SARS-CoV-2 variants. Clones were sequenced by immunoSEQ multiplex PCR, and TCRdb holds only the in-frame ones, with some missing. Here the sample spans 360,000 or so clones, approximately 90% being singletons. Specified treatment: some 19 received Ad26.COV2.S at low or high dose, single or two shots; about 5 received placebo; per-sample allocation not given. At day 63 after the first vaccine or placebo injection, samples were drawn. The source was peripheral blood, collected in a trial of Ad26.COV2.S vaccine versus placebo. The receptors shown here come from a person aged 18-65 years who received the Ad26.COV2.S COVID-19 vaccine or a placebo.

This clone was seen a handful of times. V and J are TRBV7-8 and TRBJ1-1; D unclear. CDR3 size: 14 residues. The V gene's germline CDR1 is SGHVS and CDR2 FQNEAQ. V gave up 4 bases and J gave up 4 bases, with 13 bases separating them. The CDR3 sequence is CASSYLVGSTEAFF. CDR3 DNA: TGTGCCAGCAGCTACCTAGTGGGGAGCACTGAAGCTTTCTTT.

V and J are TRBV6-5 and TRBJ2-6; D gene ambiguous. The V and J ends lost 6 bases and 2 bases respectively, with 11 bases between them. The germline gives CDR1 MNHEY, CDR2 SVGAGI. This CDR3 has 15 residues. The CDR3 protein is CASRSTKPGANVLTF. The CDR3 coding sequence is TGTGCCAGCAGGTCAACTAAGCCTGGGGCCAACGTCCTGACTTTC.

The chain links TRBV5-1 to TRBJ1-1; 7 bases match TRBD1. The V segment lost 4 bases and the J segment 4 bases; nucleotides outside the gene matches: 7. This CDR3 spans 14 amino acids. Germline-derived CDR1 and CDR2 are SGHRS and YFSETQ. CDR3 in DNA: TGCGCCAGCAGCGTGATGAGACAGGGCACTGAAGCTTTCTTT. Amino acid sequence: CASSVMRQGTEAFF. The full variable domain, in which reference TRBV5-1 and TRBJ1-1 provide the parts outside the CDR3, is KAGVTQTPRYLIKTRGQQVTLSCSPISGHRSVSWYQQTPGQGLQFLFEYFSETQRNKGNFPGRFSGRQFSNSRSEMNVSTLELGDSALYLCASSVMRQGTEAFFGQGTRLTVV.

Concerning this clone: Germline and junction disagree at one end, which may indicate a read error. The chain carries TRBV7-7 and TRBJ2-5; D might be TRBD2 (7 bases). Germline CDR1 reads SSHAT; CDR2 reads FNYEAQ (reference sequence). The CDR3 length is 15 residues. The DNA of the CDR3 is TGTGCTAGCACCAAAACTGGGGGGGCTCAAGAGACCCAGTACTTC. The encoded protein is CASTKTGGAQETQYF.

V gene TRBV4-1 combines with J gene TRBJ1-1; D might be TRBD1 (6 bases). The CDR3 is made up of 14 amino acids. Deletions cut 2 bases from V and 6 bases from J, with 13 bases between. Germline V lookup: CDR1 MGHRA, CDR2 YSYEKL. The CDR3 nucleotides read TGCGCCAGCAGCCAACCCCTCAGGGGTCCTGAAGCTTTCTTT. This translates into CASSQPLRGPEAFF.

The chain links TRBV3-1 (or the pseudogene TRBV3-2) to TRBJ1-2; weak D call: TRBD1 (6 bases). The germline gives CDR1 LGHDT, CDR2 YNNKEL (reference sequence). This CDR3 comprises 15 residues. V lost 4 bases and J 7 bases, leaving 19 bases between the germline ends. The CDR3 region is CASSPYGTGSAGYTF. The DNA for the CDR3 is TGTGCCAGCAGCCCGTACGGCACAGGGAGCGCTGGCTACACCTTC.

V usage is TRBV18 and J usage is TRBJ2-2; 12 nucleotides match TRBD1. Germline V CDR1 and CDR2: KGHSH, LQKENI. V shed 5 bases and J 7 bases; nucleotides not matched to a gene: 11. There are 17 residues in the CDR3. CDR3 DNA: TGTGCCAGCTCAACCGGGACAGGGGGCGCAGGCAGCGGGGAGCTGTTTTTT. Protein: CASSTGTGGAGSGELFF.

V gene TRBV19 combines with J gene TRBJ2-7, with D unclear. V was shortened by 5 bases and J by 1 base, with 12 bases between the two germline ends. CDR1 and CDR2 from the germline V gene are LNHDA and SQIVND (reference sequence). The length of the CDR3 is 14 residues. Here the CDR3 DNA reads TGTGCCAGTAGTGCGACCGGGCCGTCCTACGAGCAGTACTTC. The encoded protein is CASSATGPSYEQYF.

CDR3 DNA: TGTGCCAGCAGCCCTTTTGACCGGAGCACTGAAGCTTTCTTT. Its translation is CASSPFDRSTEAFF. V usage is TRBV28 and J usage is TRBJ1-1; D remains ambiguous. V lost 6 bases and J lost 4, with 15 bases in between. This CDR3 is built from 14 residues. CDR1 is MDHEN and CDR2 is SYDVKM in the germline V gene. Using reference TRBV28 and TRBJ1-1 for the parts outside the CDR3, the full variable domain is DVKVTQSSRYLVKRTGEKVFLECVQDMDHENMFWYRQDPGLGLRLIYFSYDVKMKEKGDIPEGYSVSREKKERFSLILESASTNQTSMYLCASSPFDRSTEAFFGQGTRLTVV.

V usage is TRBV6-6 and J usage is TRBJ2-3; the D gene is possibly TRBD1 (6 bases). The germline gives CDR1 MNHNY, CDR2 SVGAGI (reference sequence). The CDR3 totals 13 residues. V was cut by 7 bases and J by 2 bases, with 10 bases left in between. CDR3 residues: CASKRGTTDTQYF. As DNA, the CDR3 is TGTGCCAGCAAAAGGGGGACCACAGATACGCAGTATTTT.

The chain employs TRBV11-2 and TRBJ1-6; 9 bases fit TRBD1. The junction had 9 bases not matched to a gene; V was cut back by 6 bases and J by 6 bases. The CDR3 is 16 residues long. Germline lookup yields CDR1 SGHAT and CDR2 FQNNGV. CDR3 in DNA: TGTGCCAGCAGTTTAACAGGGGGCAAGGGTAATTCACCCCTCCACTTT. Amino acids: CASSLTGGKGNSPLHF.

The sample holds a few counts of this clone. The chain has TRBV27 and TRBJ2-2; 12 bases fit TRBD2. CDR3 length equals 16 residues. Germline CDR1 is MNHEY and CDR2 is SMNVEV (reference sequence). V trimming: 10 bases; J trimming: 4 bases; junction bases outside the gene matches: 10. The CDR3: CATPTGLAGLTGELFF. The CDR3 DNA sequence: TGTGCCACCCCAACAGGACTAGCGGGACTCACCGGGGAGCTGTTTTTT.

This chain uses TRBV20-1 with TRBJ1-5; D is perhaps TRBD1 (6 bases). Germline CDR1 reads DFQATT; CDR2 reads SNEGSKA (reference sequence). Trimming took 6 bases from V and 8 from J, leaving 8 bases between them. The CDR3 contains 10 residues. The CDR3 is CSAGAEPQHF. CDR3 bases: TGCAGTGCGGGGGCAGAGCCCCAGCATTTT.

This chain connects TRBV30 to TRBJ1-2; D gene uncertain. Germline CDR1 reads GTSNPN; CDR2 reads SVGIG (reference sequence). The CDR3 contains 12 residues. V was clipped by 3 bases and J by 4 bases, with 9 bases between them. In DNA, the CDR3 is TGTGCCTGGAGCGGAGGCCCCTATGGCTACACCTTC. Translating gives CAWSGGPYGYTF. Based on the CDR3 plus reference TRBV30 and TRBJ1-2, the full variable domain is SQTIHQWPATLVQPVGSPLSLECTVEGTSNPNLYWYRQAAGRGLQLLFYSVGIGQISSEVPQNLSASRPQDRQFILSSKKLLLSDSGFYLCAWSGGPYGYTFGSGTRLTVV.

On this clone: This sample also contains other DNA sequences that code for the same CDR3. The gene calls are TRBV28 and TRBJ2-7, with TRBD1 as a possible D gene (5 bases). The V gene's germline CDR1 is MDHEN and CDR2 SYDVKM. This CDR3 region has 13 residues. The V and J ends lost 3 bases and 2 bases respectively, with 8 bases between them. DNA for the CDR3: TGTGCCAGCAGTTTGGGGCCAGCCTACGAGCAGTACTTC. Its translation is CASSLGPAYEQYF.

CDR3 nucleotides: TGCGCCAGCAGCTTGGGGACTAGCGGGAGCCACGAGCAGTACTTC. It is translated as CASSLGTSGSHEQYF. This rearrangement joins TRBV5-1 to TRBJ2-7, with TRBD2 identical over 13 bases. The V segment lost 0 bases and the J segment 5 bases; nucleotides outside the gene matches: 2. CDR1 and CDR2 (germline): SGHRS, YFSETQ. This CDR3 has 15 residues.

The J gene is TRBJ2-7, the V gene TRBV27; no definite D call. Germline-derived CDR1 and CDR2 are MNHEY and SMNVEV (reference sequence). CDR3 length: 13 amino acids. The V and J ends lost 5 bases and 4 bases respectively, with 12 bases between them. The CDR3 nucleotides read TGTGCCAGCAGTGGATCTCCTTATTACGAGCAGTACTTC. The encoded protein is CASSGSPYYEQYF.

The chain has TRBV5-6 and TRBJ2-6; 8 positions match TRBD1. There are 17 residues in the CDR3. The V gene's germline CDR1 is SGHDT and CDR2 YYEEEE. The trim removed 4 bases at V and 1 base at J, leaving 7 bases unmatched. In DNA form, the CDR3 reads TGTGCCAGCAGCCCCAGGACAGGGTTATCTGGGGCCAACGTCCTGACTTTC. This encodes CASSPRTGLSGANVLTF.

The chain has TRBV5-6 and TRBJ1-4; tentatively, D is TRBD1 (5 bases). The CDR3 spans 13 residues. The germline CDR1 and CDR2 sequences are SGHDT and YYEEEE. Between the trimmed V and J ends, which lost 3 bases and 7 bases, there was a span of 10 bases. The chain's CDR3 is CASSSSGTEKLFF. The CDR3 nucleotides are TGTGCCAGCAGCTCGAGTGGGACTGAAAAACTGTTTTTT.

This chain uses TRBV7-9 with TRBJ2-7; maybe TRBD2 (7 bases). V was trimmed by 3 bases and J by 0 bases, leaving 9 bases between them. The germline V gene encodes CDR1 SEHNR and CDR2 FQNEAQ (reference sequence). The length of the CDR3 is 14 residues. CDR3 nucleotides: TGTGCCAGCAGCTTCGGGGGGCTCTCCTACGAGCAGTACTTC. Translated: CASSFGGLSYEQYF.

This chain connects TRBV5-1 to TRBJ2-1; 10 bases agree with TRBD1. This CDR3 contains 15 residues. Unmatched junction bases numbered 6, after V lost 0 bases and J lost 9 bases. Germline loops: CDR1 SGHRS, CDR2 YFSETQ. The CDR3 DNA reads as TGCGCCAGCAGCTTGGCGAGACAGGGGGCGGGTGAGCAGTTCTTC. Translating it yields CASSLARQGAGEQFF.

V and J are TRBV19 and TRBJ2-1; the match to TRBD2 covers 8 bases. This CDR3 is 16 amino acids long. V gave up 5 bases and J gave up 0 bases; unmatched junction bases: 6. CDR1 is LNHDA, CDR2 SQIVND, per germline (reference sequence). CDR3 protein: CASSWLAGISYNEQFF. The CDR3 DNA is TGTGCCAGTAGTTGGTTAGCGGGAATCTCCTACAATGAGCAGTTCTTC.

The chain employs TRBV7-8 and TRBJ2-7; TRBD2 aligns across 11 bases. The length of the CDR3 is 21 residues. Germline CDR1 and CDR2: SGHVS and FQNEAQ. The junction had 23 bases not matched to a gene; V was cut back by 2 bases and J by 5 bases. Here the CDR3 reads CASSLRRRGDSGRAPGDEQYF. CDR3 coding DNA: TGTGCCAGCAGCTTACGGCGCCGTGGTGATAGCGGGAGGGCCCCCGGGGACGAGCAGTACTTC.

This CDR3 is CASNLRGLGANVLTF. The CDR3, as DNA: TGTGCCAGCAACCTCAGGGGGCTCGGGGCCAACGTCCTGACTTTC. V is TRBV28 and J is TRBJ2-6; 8 bases are shared with TRBD1. The CDR3 has 15 residues. CDR1 is MDHEN, CDR2 SYDVKM, per germline. V shed 7 bases, J shed 4 bases, and the junction held 6 bases outside the gene matches.

The genes are TRBV29-1 and TRBJ2-1, with 7 positions matching TRBD2. This CDR3 spans 11 amino acids. The germline CDR1 and CDR2 sequences are SQVTM and ANQGSEA. V shed 6 bases and J 8 bases; nucleotides not matched to a gene: 4. The CDR3 sequence: CSVGGSDEQFF. The DNA of the CDR3 is TGCAGCGTCGGGGGGTCGGATGAGCAGTTCTTC.

The chain uses TRBV29-1 and TRBJ2-7, with D possibly being TRBD2 (5 bases). Germline V gene sequence: CDR1 SQVTM, CDR2 ANQGSEA. CDR3 length: 11 amino acids. With 4 bases removed from V and 6 bases from J, the gap between germline ends came to 10 bases. This CDR3 reads CSVVMRAEQYF. As DNA, the CDR3 is TGCAGCGTTGTAATGAGGGCCGAGCAGTACTTC.

This sequence joins TRBV5-4 and TRBJ1-2; 9 nucleotides agree with TRBD1. The CDR3 is 15 residues long. Germline-derived CDR1 and CDR2 are SGHNT and YYREEE (reference sequence). After removal of 1 base from V and 6 bases from J, the junction contained 7 bases not matched to a gene. CDR3 nucleotide sequence: TGTGCCAGCAGCTTGCGACAGGGGGTTCCTAATGGCTACACCTTC. It translates to CASSLRQGVPNGYTF. The full variable domain, in which reference TRBV5-4 and TRBJ1-2 provide the parts outside the CDR3, is ETGVTQSPTHLIKTRGQQVTLRCSSQSGHNTVSWYQQALGQGPQFIFQYYREEENGRGNFPPRFSGLQFPNYSSELNVNALELDDSALYLCASSLRQGVPNGYTFGSGTRLTVV.

The chain couples TRBV19 to TRBJ1-6; the D is unclear. The V gene lost 5 bases and the J gene lost 2 bases, with 7 bases spanning the gap. Germline V CDR1 and CDR2: LNHDA, SQIVND (reference sequence). The CDR3 is 14 residues long. The CDR3 here is CASSEAAYNSPLHF. DNA for the CDR3: TGTGCCAGTAGTGAGGCAGCCTATAATTCACCCCTCCACTTT.

The chain recombines TRBV18 with TRBJ1-1; the D is unclear. Germline CDR1 KGHSH, CDR2 LQKENI. The CDR3 is 14 amino acids. V lost 6 bases to trimming and J lost 0 bases, with 11 bases between them. The CDR3 DNA follows: TGTGCCAGCTCCCTAGGACGGCTGAACACTGAAGCTTTCTTT. The encoded protein is CASSLGRLNTEAFF.

This chain uses TRBV25-1 with TRBJ2-2; 13 nucleotides align to TRBD2. CDR3 length: 17 residues. Germline V CDR1 and CDR2: MGHDK, SYGVNS. V lost 3 bases and J lost 6; bases outside the gene matches: 7. CDR3: CASSDGGTSGISGELFF. The CDR3 DNA sequence: TGTGCCAGCAGTGATGGGGGGACTAGCGGGATTTCCGGGGAGCTGTTTTTT.

A few counts support this clone. The rearrangement joins TRBV14 to TRBJ1-1; unclear D gene. The germline gives CDR1 SGHDN, CDR2 FVKESK. The CDR3 consists of 13 residues. The V end lost 4 bases, the J end lost 4 bases, and 10 bases lay between the germline ends. The CDR3 region has the DNA TGTGCCAGCAGCCTAGGGTCGGGCACTGAAGCTTTCTTT. Its translation is CASSLGSGTEAFF.

The V call is TRBV28, the J call TRBJ1-2, with 10 bases aligning to TRBD1. V lost 8 bases, J lost 8 bases, and 8 bases stayed unmatched. Germline CDR1 is MDHEN and CDR2 is SYDVKM. The CDR3 totals 13 residues. The CDR3 DNA follows: TGTGCCAGCGGTTCCGGGACAGGGGACGGCTACACCTTC. This codes for CASGSGTGDGYTF.